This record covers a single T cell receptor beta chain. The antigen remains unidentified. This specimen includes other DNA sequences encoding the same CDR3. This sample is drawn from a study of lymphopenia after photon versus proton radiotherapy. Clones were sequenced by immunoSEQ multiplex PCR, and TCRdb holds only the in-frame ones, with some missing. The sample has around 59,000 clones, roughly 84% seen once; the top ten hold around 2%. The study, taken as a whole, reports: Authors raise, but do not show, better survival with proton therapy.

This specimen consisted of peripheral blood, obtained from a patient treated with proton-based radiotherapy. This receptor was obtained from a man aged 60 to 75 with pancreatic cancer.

The CDR3 coding sequence is TGTGCCAGCAGCTTGGCTGGGCTGTACAATGAGCAGTTCTTC. It encodes CASSLAGLYNEQFF. This chain connects TRBV5-4 to TRBJ2-1; D unclear. V lost 0 bases, J lost 4 bases, and 8 bases lay in between. CDR1 is SGHNT, CDR2 YYREEE, per germline (reference sequence). This CDR3 region has 14 residues.